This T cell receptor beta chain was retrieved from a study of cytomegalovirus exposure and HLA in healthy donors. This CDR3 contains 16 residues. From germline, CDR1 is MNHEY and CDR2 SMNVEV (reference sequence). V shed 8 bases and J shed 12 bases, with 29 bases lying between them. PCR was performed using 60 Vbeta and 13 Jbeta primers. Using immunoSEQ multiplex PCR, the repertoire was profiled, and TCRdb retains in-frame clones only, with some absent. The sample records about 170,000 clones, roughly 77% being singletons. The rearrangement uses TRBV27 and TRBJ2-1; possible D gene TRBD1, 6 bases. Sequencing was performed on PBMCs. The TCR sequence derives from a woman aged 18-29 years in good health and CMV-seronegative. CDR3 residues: CASGPITGHPSRGQFF. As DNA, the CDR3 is TGTGCCAGCGGACCTATTACGGGACACCCGAGCAGGGGGCAGTTCTTC.